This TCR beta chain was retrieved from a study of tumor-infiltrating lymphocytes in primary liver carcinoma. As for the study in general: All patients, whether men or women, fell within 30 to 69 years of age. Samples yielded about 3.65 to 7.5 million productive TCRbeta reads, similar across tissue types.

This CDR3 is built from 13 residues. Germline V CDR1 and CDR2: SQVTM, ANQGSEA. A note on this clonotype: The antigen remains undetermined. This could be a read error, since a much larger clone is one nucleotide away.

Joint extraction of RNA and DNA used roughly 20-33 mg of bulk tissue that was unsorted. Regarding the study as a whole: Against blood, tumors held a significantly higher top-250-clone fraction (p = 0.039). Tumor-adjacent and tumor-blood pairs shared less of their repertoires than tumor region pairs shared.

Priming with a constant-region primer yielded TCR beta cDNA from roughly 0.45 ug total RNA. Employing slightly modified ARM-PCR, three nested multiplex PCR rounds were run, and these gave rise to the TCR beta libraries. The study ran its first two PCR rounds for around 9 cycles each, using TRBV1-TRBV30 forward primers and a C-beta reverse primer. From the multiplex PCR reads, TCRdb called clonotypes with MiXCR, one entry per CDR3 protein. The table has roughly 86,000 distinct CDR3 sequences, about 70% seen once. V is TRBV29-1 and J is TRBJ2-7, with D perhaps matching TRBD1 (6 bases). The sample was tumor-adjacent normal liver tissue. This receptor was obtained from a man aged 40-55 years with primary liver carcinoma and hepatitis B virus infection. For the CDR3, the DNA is TGCAGCTTTACAGGGACGAGCGGCTACGAGCGGTACTTC. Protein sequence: CSFTGTSGYERYF.